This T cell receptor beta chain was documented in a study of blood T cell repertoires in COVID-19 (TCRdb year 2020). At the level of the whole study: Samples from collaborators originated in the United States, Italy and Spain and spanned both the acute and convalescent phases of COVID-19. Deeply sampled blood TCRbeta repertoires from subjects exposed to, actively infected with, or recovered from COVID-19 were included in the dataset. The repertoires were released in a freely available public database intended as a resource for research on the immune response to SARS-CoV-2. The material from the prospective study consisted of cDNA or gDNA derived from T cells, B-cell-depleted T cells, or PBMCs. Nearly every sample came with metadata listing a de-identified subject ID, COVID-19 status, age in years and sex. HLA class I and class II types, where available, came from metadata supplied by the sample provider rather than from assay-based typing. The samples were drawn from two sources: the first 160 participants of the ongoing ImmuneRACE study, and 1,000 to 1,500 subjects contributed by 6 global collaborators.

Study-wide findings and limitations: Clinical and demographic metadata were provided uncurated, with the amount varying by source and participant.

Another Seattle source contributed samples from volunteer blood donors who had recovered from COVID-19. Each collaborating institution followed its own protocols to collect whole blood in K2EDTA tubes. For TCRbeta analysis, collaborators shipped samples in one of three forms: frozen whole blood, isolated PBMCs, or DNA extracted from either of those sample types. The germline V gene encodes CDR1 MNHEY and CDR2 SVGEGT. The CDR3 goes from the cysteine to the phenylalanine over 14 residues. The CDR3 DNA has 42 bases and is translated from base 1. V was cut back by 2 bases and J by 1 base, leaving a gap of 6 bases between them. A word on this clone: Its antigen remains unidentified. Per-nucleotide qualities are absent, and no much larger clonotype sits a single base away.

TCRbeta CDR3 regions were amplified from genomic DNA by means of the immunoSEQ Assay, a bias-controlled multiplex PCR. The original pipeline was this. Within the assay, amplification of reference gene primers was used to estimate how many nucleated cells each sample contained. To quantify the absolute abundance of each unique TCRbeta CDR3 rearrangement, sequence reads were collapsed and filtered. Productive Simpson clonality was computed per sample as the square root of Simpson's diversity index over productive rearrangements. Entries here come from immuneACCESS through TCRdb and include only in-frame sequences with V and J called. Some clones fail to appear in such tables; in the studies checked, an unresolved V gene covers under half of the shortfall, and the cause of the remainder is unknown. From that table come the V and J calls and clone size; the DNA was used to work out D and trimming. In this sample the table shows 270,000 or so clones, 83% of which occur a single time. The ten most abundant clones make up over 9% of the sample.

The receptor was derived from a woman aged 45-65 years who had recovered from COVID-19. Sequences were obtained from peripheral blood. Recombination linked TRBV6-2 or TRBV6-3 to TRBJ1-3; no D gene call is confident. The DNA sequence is TGTGCCAGCAGTTACAGAGGGTCTGGAAACACCATATATTTT. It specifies CASSYRGSGNTIYF.